The sequence of this TCR beta chain was determined in a study of blood T cell repertoires in COVID-19. Study information: The United States, Italy and Spain provided the acute and convalescent COVID-19 samples.

The germline CDR1 and CDR2 sequences are LNHNV and YYDKDF (reference sequence). With 8 bases removed from V and 5 bases from J, the gap between germline ends came to 19 bases. The CDR3 sequence is 15 residues long. Only in-frame clones appear in the TCRdb table, and some are missing; sequencing was by immunoSEQ multiplex PCR. The sample includes about 140,000 clones, about four fifths of them seen just once. J is TRBJ2-1 and V is TRBV15; D might be TRBD2 (6 bases). The sequence came from a woman aged 45-59 years with acute COVID-19. Sample: PBMCs or T cells enriched from blood (not recorded which). CDR3 loop: CATQPVAGINNEQFF. CDR3 sequence (DNA): TGTGCCACCCAGCCCGTGGCGGGGATCAACAATGAGCAGTTCTTC.